This entry features one TCR beta chain sequence. Authors' methods: The authors estimated nucleated cell counts from reference gene primer amplification. Here immunoSEQ multiplex PCR was the method, and the copy in TCRdb shows in-frame clones only, minus some. D and trimming come from the DNA, and the V and J calls and clone size come from that table. Among some 390,000 clones listed, around 87% were seen once. The data derive from a study of blood T cell repertoires in COVID-19. Across the whole study: Both acute and convalescent COVID-19 samples were obtained from the United States, Italy and Spain. PBMCs, B-cell-depleted T cells, or T cells were the source of the cDNA or gDNA that made up the material.

This CDR3 has 13 amino acids. Trimming took 5 bases from V and 10 from J; bases not matched to a gene: 10. The receptor comes from a human donor in a cohort sampled during active COVID-19. The V gene is TRBV12-3 or TRBV12-4, the J gene TRBJ1-2, with TRBD1 matching over 7 bases. Input material: peripheral blood. CDR3 in DNA: TGTGCCAGCAGTAAGGGACAGCTCAACTCCTACACCTTC. Translated, it gives CASSKGQLNSYTF.